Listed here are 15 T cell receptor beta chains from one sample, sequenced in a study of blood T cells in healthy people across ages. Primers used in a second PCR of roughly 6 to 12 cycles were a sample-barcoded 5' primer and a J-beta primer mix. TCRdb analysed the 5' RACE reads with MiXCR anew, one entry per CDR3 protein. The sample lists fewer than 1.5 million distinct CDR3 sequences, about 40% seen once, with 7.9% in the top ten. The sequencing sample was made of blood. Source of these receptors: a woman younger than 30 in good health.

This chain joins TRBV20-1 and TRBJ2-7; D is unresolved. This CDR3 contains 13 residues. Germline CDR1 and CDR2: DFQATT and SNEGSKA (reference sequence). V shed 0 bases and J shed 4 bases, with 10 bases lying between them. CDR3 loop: CSARDGLNYEQYF. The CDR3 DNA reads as TGCAGTGCTAGAGATGGGCTAAATTACGAGCAGTACTTC.

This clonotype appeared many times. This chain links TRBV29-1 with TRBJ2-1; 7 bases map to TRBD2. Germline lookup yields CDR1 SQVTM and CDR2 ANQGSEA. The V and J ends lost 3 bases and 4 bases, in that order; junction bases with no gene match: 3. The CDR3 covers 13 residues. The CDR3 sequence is CSVDGGSYNEQFF. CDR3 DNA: TGCAGCGTTGACGGCGGGAGTTACAATGAGCAGTTCTTC.

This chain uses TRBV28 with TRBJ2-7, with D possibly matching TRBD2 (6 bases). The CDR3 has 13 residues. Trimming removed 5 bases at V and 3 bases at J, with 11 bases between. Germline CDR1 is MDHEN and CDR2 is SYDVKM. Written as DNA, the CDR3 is TGTGCCAGCAGTAGGAGGGGATACTACGAGCAGTACTTC. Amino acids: CASSRRGYYEQYF. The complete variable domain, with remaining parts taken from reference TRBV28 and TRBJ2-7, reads DVKVTQSSRYLVKRTGEKVFLECVQDMDHENMFWYRQDPGLGLRLIYFSYDVKMKEKGDIPEGYSVSREKKERFSLILESASTNQTSMYLCASSRRGYYEQYFGPGTRLTVT.

Here the CDR3 reads CASSQAVGQNTEAFF. For the CDR3, the DNA is TGTGCCAGCAGCCAAGCGGTCGGGCAGAACACTGAAGCTTTCTTT. This chain uses TRBV3-1 with TRBJ1-1, with D hard to call. The CDR3 spans 15 residues. The germline V and J ends were trimmed by 1 base and 1 base, with 10 bases remaining between them. The germline V gene encodes CDR1 LGHDT and CDR2 YNNKEL (reference sequence).

The CDR3 protein is CSASKGPNNSPLHF. For the CDR3, the DNA is TGCAGTGCTAGCAAAGGGCCCAATAATTCACCCCTCCACTTT. This chain joins TRBV20-1 and TRBJ1-6; D is uncertain. The CDR3 totals 14 residues. Trimming shortened V by 3 bases and J by 5 bases, and 11 bases separated the two germline ends. CDR1 is DFQATT and CDR2 is SNEGSKA in the germline V gene (reference sequence).

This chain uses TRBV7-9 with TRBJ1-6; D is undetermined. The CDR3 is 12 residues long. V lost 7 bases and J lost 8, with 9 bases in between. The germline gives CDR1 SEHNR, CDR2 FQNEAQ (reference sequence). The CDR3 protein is CASNNADSPLHF. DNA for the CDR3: TGTGCCAGCAACAACGCCGATTCACCCCTCCACTTT.

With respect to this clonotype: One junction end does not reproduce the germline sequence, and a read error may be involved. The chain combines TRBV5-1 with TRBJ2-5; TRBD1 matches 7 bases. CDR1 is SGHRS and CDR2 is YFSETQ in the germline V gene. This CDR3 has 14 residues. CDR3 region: CANSSGQIQETQYF. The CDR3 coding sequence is TGCGCCAACAGCTCGGGACAGATTCAAGAGACCCAGTACTTC.

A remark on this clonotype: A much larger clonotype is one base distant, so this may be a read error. CDR3 nucleotide sequence: TGTGCCAGCGGCCGTGGGGGAATGCTGTACAATGAGCAGTACTTC. This gives the protein CASGRGGMLYNEQYF. The gene calls are TRBV14 and TRBJ2-1, with D perhaps assigned TRBD1 or TRBD2 (5 bases each). The end of the DNA aligns better with TRBJ2-7, so the J call may be wrong. Germline CDR1 is SGHDN and CDR2 is FVKESK. This CDR3 has 15 amino acids.

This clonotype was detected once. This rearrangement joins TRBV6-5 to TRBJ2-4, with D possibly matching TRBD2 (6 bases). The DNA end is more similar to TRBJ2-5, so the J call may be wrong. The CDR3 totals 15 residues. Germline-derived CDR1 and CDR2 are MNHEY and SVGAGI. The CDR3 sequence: CASSPGGAGQETQYF. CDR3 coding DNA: TGTGCCAGCAGCCCCGGCGGGGCTGGCCAAGAGACCCAGTACTTC.

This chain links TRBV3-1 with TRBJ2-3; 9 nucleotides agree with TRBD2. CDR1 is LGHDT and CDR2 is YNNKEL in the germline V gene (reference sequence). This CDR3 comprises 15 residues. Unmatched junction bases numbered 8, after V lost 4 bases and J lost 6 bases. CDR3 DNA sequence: TGTGCCAGCAGCCCCAATCCGAGCGGGAGGGATACGCAGTATTTT. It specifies CASSPNPSGRDTQYF.

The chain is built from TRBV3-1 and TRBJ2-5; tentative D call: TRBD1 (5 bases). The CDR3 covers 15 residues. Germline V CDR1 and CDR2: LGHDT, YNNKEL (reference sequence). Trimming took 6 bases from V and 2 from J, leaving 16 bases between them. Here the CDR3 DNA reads TGTGCCAGCAGTCAGATCGGCAGGACACAAGAGACCCAGTACTTC. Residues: CASSQIGRTQETQYF.

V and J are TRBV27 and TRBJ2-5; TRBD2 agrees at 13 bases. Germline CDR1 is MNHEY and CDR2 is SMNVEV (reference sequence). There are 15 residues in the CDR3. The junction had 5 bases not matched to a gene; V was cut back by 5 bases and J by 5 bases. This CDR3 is CASSQLAGGGETQYF. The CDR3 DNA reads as TGTGCCAGCAGTCAACTAGCGGGAGGGGGTGAGACCCAGTACTTC.

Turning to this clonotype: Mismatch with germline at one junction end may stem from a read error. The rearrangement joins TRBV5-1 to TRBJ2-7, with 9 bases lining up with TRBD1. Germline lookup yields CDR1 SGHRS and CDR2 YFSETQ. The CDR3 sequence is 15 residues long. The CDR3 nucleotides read TGCGCCGGCAGCTCCACCGGGACAGGGTCCCACGAGCAGTACTTC. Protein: CAGSSTGTGSHEQYF. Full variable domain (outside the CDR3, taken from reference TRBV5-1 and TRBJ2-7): KAGVTQTPRYLIKTRGQQVTLSCSPISGHRSVSWYQQTPGQGLQFLFEYFSETQRNKGNFPGRFSGRQFSNSRSEMNVSTLELGDSALYLCAGSSTGTGSHEQYFGPGTRLTVT.

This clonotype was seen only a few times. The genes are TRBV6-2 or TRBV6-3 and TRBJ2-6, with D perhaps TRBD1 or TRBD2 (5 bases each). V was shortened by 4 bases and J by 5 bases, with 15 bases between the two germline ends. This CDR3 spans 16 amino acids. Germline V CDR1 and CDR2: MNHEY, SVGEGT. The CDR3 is CASSSDSLGRANVLTF. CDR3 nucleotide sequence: TGTGCCAGCAGTTCCGACAGCCTCGGGAGGGCCAACGTCCTGACTTTC.

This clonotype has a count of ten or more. In nucleotides, the CDR3 is TGCGCCAGCAGCTTGGCCGACTATGGCTACACCTTC. Translating gives CASSLADYGYTF. This chain connects TRBV5-1 to TRBJ1-2; D remains ambiguous. Germline loops: CDR1 SGHRS, CDR2 YFSETQ. The CDR3 has 12 amino acids. Trimming shortened V by 0 bases and J by 3 bases, and 3 bases separated the two germline ends. The full variable domain, its missing parts supplied by reference TRBV5-1 and TRBJ1-2, is KAGVTQTPRYLIKTRGQQVTLSCSPISGHRSVSWYQQTPGQGLQFLFEYFSETQRNKGNFPGRFSGRQFSNSRSEMNVSTLELGDSALYLCASSLADYGYTFGSGTRLTVV.